These T cell receptor beta chains were read from a single sample in a study of blood T cell repertoires in COVID-19. Repertoires were generated with immunoSEQ multiplex PCR, while TCRdb's copy carries only in-frame clones and drops some. The data show some 80,000 clones, almost 85% seen once. The sequenced sample was peripheral blood. Source of these receptors: a human donor in a cohort sampled during active COVID-19. Each CDR3 is given with its conserved first and last residue. D genes are given only for firm matches. Clone size is stated in some rows and not others, as once, few, many or a class when expanded.

D gene,V gene,clone size,J gene,CDR3 DNA,CDR3 protein
TRBD1,TRBV18,-,TRBJ2-2,TGTGCCAGTTCGCGGGCCATTGACAGGGCGTCCGGGGAGCTGTTTTTT,CASSRAIDRASGELFF
TRBD2,TRBV15,-,TRBJ2-7,TGTGCCACCAGCAGAGATTCTAGCGGGGAGCAGTACTTC,CATSRDSSGEQYF
-,TRBV11-1,once,TRBJ2-3,TGTGCCAGCACCCTGGGGGCCTACCGCACAGATACGCAGTATTTT,CASTLGAYRTDTQYF
TRBD1,TRBV15,-,TRBJ1-5,TGTGCCACCAGCAGAGATCCCCAGGGGGCGTTCAATCAGCCCCAGCATTTT,CATSRDPQGAFNQPQHF
-,TRBV7-2,-,TRBJ2-2,TGTGCCAGCAGCTTCCGTCTCGGGGAGCTGTTTTTT,CASSFRLGELFF
TRBD1,TRBV13,-,TRBJ1-3,TGTGCCAGCAGTTACGACAGGGGGAGAAACACCATATATTTT,CASSYDRGRNTIYF
TRBD2,TRBV7-2,-,TRBJ2-1,TGTGCCAGCAGCCTCAGCGGGGGCTGGGGTGAGCAGTTCTTC,CASSLSGGWGEQFF
-,TRBV18,-,TRBJ1-4,TGTGCCAGCTCACCGATGGGCGCAACTAATGAAAAACTGTTTTTT,CASSPMGATNEKLFF
-,TRBV10-3,-,TRBJ2-7,TGTGCCACGAAATACCCAGAGGACTACGAGCAGTACTTC,CATKYPEDYEQYF
-,TRBV7-2,-,TRBJ1-1,TGTGCCAGCAGCTTAGCGTATACAGGAAACACTGAAGCTTTCTTT,CASSLAYTGNTEAFF
-,TRBV21-1,once,TRBJ2-3,TGTGCCAGCAGCTATTACGGGACTAGCAGTTGCACAGATACGCAGTATTTT,CASSYYGTSSCTDTQYF
-,TRBV5-1,-,TRBJ2-7,TGCGCCAGCAGCTTGGAGGGGGAATACGAGCAGTACTTC,CASSLEGEYEQYF
TRBD2,TRBV3-1/TRBV3-2,-,TRBJ2-5,TGTGCCAGCAGCCAAGACCCTCTAGCGGGGGGGCGTGAGACCCAGTACTTC,CASSQDPLAGGRETQYF
TRBD1,TRBV10-1,-,TRBJ1-1,TGCGCCAGCAGTGAACTGAGGGGGCGAACTGAAGCTTTCTTT,CASSELRGRTEAFF
-,TRBV11-1,-,TRBJ1-3,TGTGCCAGCAGCTTAGACGCGATCCGGGGTGACACCATATATTTT,CASSLDAIRGDTIYF
-,TRBV5-6,-,TRBJ2-1,TGTGCCAGCAGCTCCGGCCACTCGGGGAATGAGCAGTTCTTC,CASSSGHSGNEQFF
-,TRBV7-6,-,TRBJ1-1,TGTGCCAGCAGCTTAGCTTTGGGGAGGGTTGGCACTGAAGCTTTCTTT,CASSLALGRVGTEAFF
TRBD1,TRBV7-2,-,TRBJ1-6,TGTGCCAGCAGCTTAGTCCAGGGGGCATCCTATAATTCACCCCTCCACTTT,CASSLVQGASYNSPLHF
-,TRBV5-1,-,TRBJ2-7,TGCGCCAGCAGCTTGGCCAGGGGCTACGAGCAGTACTTC,CASSLARGYEQYF
-,TRBV6-6,-,TRBJ2-3,TGTGCCAGCAGTTACGGTGGGCACGGGGGGCCTGATACGCAGTATTTT,CASSYGGHGGPDTQYF
-,TRBV3-1/TRBV3-2,-,TRBJ2-7,TGTGCCAGCAGCCAAGTCGGGGGTCTGTACTTC,CASSQVGGLYF
-,TRBV1,-,TRBJ2-7,TGCACCAGCAGCTCCGTCACCCAGGGGCTTCGACTCTACGAGCAGTACTTC,CTSSSVTQGLRLYEQYF
TRBD1,TRBV4-2,medium-sized,TRBJ2-7,TGTGCCAGCAGCCAAGCACGCAGGGGGACCTACGAGCAGTACTTC,CASSQARRGTYEQYF
-,TRBV29-1,once,TRBJ2-7,TGCAGCGTTGGACAGGGAGGCGAGCAGTACTTC,CSVGQGGEQYF
-,TRBV6-5,-,TRBJ2-2,TGTGCCACAAGAAGGGGGGGCACCGGGGAGCTGTTTTTT,CATRRGGTGELFF
TRBD1,TRBV3-1/TRBV3-2,-,TRBJ1-2,TGTGCCAGCAGCCTCCGGACAGGGAAGGGCTACACCTTC,CASSLRTGKGYTF
-,TRBV2,-,TRBJ1-2,TGTGCCAGCACTGCGGGAACCAACTATGGCTACACCTTC,CASTAGTNYGYTF
-,TRBV12-3/TRBV12-4,-,TRBJ2-5,TGTGCCAGCAGGCGGACTATCCAAGAGACCCAGTACTTC,CASRRTIQETQYF
TRBD1,TRBV5-6,-,TRBJ1-1,TGTGCCAGCAGCAACCCTGAGGGGGCGTTCACTGAAGCTTTCTTT,CASSNPEGAFTEAFF
-,TRBV9,-,TRBJ1-1,TGTGCCAGCAGCGTAGGCATTCGAGGGACAAGGAACACTGAAGCTTTCTTT,CASSVGIRGTRNTEAFF
-,TRBV18,-,TRBJ1-2,TGTGCCAGCTCACCAGGGCAGGGTAATGGCTACACCTTC,CASSPGQGNGYTF
TRBD1,TRBV25-1,-,TRBJ1-2,TGTGCCAGCAGTGAATGGGGGACAGGGAATGACGGCTACACCTTC,CASSEWGTGNDGYTF
-,TRBV7-8,-,TRBJ2-7,TGTGCCAGCAGCCTAGACGGGAGAGAGCAGTACTTC,CASSLDGREQYF
-,TRBV3-1/TRBV3-2,-,TRBJ2-3,TGTGCCAGCAGCCAAGCCCTAGCCTGGACGCAGTATTTT,CASSQALAWTQYF
-,TRBV6-2/TRBV6-3,-,TRBJ1-5,TGTGCCAGCAGCACTGTTGGTAACAATCAGCCCCAGCATTTT,CASSTVGNNQPQHF
-,TRBV7-9,few,TRBJ2-7,TGTGCCAGCAGCCCCAAGGGGCCCTACGAGCAGTACTTC,CASSPKGPYEQYF
TRBD1,TRBV19,few,TRBJ1-5,TGTGCCAGTAGTTTTCTGGGACAGGGGTACCAGCCCCAGCATTTT,CASSFLGQGYQPQHF
-,TRBV6-1,-,TRBJ2-7,TGTGCCAGCAGTGAAGGCAGGCAAGTCCCCTACGAGCAGTACTTC,CASSEGRQVPYEQYF
-,TRBV5-4,-,TRBJ1-6,TGTGCCAGCAGCTTCGGACCAGGGTCTAATTCACCCCTCCACTTT,CASSFGPGSNSPLHF
TRBD1,TRBV5-6,-,TRBJ2-7,TGTGCCAGCAGCTATACGGGACAGACACTCTACGAGCAGTACTTC,CASSYTGQTLYEQYF
TRBD1,TRBV27,-,TRBJ1-2,TGTGCCAGCAGTTCCTCGACAGGGGGGAACACCTTC,CASSSSTGGNTF
TRBD1,TRBV7-3,-,TRBJ2-1,TGTGCCAGCAGCTCAGGGGGCAAGTCCTACAATGAGCAGTTCTTC,CASSSGGKSYNEQFF
-,TRBV7-9,once,TRBJ1-1,TGTGCCAGCACCGAGGAGGTAGGGGGAGAAGGTGAAGCTTTCTTT,CASTEEVGGEGEAFF